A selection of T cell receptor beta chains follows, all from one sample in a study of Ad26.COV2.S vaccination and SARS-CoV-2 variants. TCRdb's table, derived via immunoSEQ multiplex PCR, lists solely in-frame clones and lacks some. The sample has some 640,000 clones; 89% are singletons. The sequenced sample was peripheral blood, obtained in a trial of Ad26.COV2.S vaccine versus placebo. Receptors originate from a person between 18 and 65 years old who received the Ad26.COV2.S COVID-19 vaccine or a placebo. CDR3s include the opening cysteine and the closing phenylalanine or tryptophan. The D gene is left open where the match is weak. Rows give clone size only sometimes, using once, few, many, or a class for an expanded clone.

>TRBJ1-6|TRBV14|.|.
TGTGCCAGCAGCCACGACAACTCTTATAATTCACCCCTCCACTTT
CASSHDNSYNSPLHF
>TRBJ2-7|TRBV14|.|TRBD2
TGTGCCAGCAGCCAAGTAGCGGGGCTGTCCTACGAGCAGTACTTC
CASSQVAGLSYEQYF
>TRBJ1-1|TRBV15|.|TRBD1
TGTGCCACCAGCAGGGACAGGGGAGTGGACGCTTTCTTT
CATSRDRGVDAFF
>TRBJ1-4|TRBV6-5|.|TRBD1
TGTGCCAGCAGGCGACAGGGGGCAACTAATGAAAAACTGTTTTTT
CASRRQGATNEKLFF
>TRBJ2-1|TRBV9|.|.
TGTGCCAGCAGCGTAGGAGGGAGCAATAATGAGCAGTTCTTC
CASSVGGSNNEQFF
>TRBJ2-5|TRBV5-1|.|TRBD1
TGCGCCAGCAGGTACAGGGGCGGAGAGACCCAGTACTTC
CASRYRGGETQYF
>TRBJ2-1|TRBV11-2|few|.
TGTGCCAGCAGCCGCGGGACAGAAGAGCAGTTCTTC
CASSRGTEEQFF
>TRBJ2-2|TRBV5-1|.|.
TGCGCCAGCAGCTTTGACGGGTACGGGGCCGGGGAGCTGTTTTTT
CASSFDGYGAGELFF
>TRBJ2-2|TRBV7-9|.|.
TGTGCCAGCAGCTTAAGGGCCCCCGGGGAGCTGTTTTTT
CASSLRAPGELFF
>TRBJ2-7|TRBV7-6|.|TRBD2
TGTGCCAGCAGCTTAGGCGGGAGAATCCCCAAATACTACTTC
CASSLGGRIPKYYF
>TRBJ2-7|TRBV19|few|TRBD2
TGTGCCAGTACTCCGACTAGCGGGATAACCTACGAGCAGTACTTC
CASTPTSGITYEQYF
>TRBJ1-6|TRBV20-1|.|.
TGCAGTGCTAGTCCCCAGGGCACAGTTTCACCCCTCCACTTT
CSASPQGTVSPLHF
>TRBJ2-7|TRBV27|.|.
TGTGCCAGCAGTTTCGGGGGGCTTGGCGAGCAGTACTTC
CASSFGGLGEQYF
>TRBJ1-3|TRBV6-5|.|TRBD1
TGTGCCAGCAGTTACCAGACAGGGGTCTCTGGAAACACCATATATTTT
CASSYQTGVSGNTIYF
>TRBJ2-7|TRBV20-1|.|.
TGCAGTGCTAGTCTGGGCAGGGGTTTCTCCTACGAGCAGTACTTC
CSASLGRGFSYEQYF
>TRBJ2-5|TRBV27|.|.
TGTGCCAGCAGGGCGAACAGGGTTCAAGAGACCCAGTACTTC
CASRANRVQETQYF
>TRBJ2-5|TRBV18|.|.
TGTGCCAGCTCACCACCGTCAGGGGAAGAGACCCAGTACTTC
CASSPPSGEETQYF
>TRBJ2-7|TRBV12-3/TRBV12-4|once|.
TGTGCCAGCAGTTTAGTTGGCCTCGAGCAGTACTTC
CASSLVGLEQYF
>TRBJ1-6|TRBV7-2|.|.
TGTGCCAGCAGCTCCCCGGTTCCGTATAATTCACCCCTCCACTTT
CASSSPVPYNSPLHF
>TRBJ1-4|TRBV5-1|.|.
TGCGCCAGCAGCCTTCCGGGACAACGGAATGAAAAACTGTTTTTT
CASSLPGQRNEKLFF
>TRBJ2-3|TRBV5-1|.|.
TGCGCCAGCAGCTTCATTGGAGAGGGTACGCAGTATTTT
CASSFIGEGTQYF
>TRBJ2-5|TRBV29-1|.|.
TGCAGCGTTGAACCCCTTGAGGGGGAAACCCAGTACTTC
CSVEPLEGETQYF
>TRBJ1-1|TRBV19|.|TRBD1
TGTGCCAGTAGTGTCTACAGGGGCCCAGGCACTGAAGCTTTCTTT
CASSVYRGPGTEAFF
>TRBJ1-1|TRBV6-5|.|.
TGTGCCAGCACCTCCGGGGGCACTGAAGCTTTCTTT
CASTSGGTEAFF
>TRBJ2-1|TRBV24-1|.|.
TGTGCCACCAGTGACCCCGGGTCCTTTGGGGATGAGCAGTTCTTC
CATSDPGSFGDEQFF
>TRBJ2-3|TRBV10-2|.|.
TGCGCCAGCACCCTTAGCACAGATACGCAGTATTTT
CASTLSTDTQYF
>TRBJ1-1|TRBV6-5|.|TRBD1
TGTGCCAGCAGTTACGGGCAGGGGGCCACTGAAGCTTTCTTT
CASSYGQGATEAFF
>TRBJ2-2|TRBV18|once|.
TGTGCCACCCCCGGGGCCGGGAACACCGGGGAGCTGTTTTTT
CATPGAGNTGELFF
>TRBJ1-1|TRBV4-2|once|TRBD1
TGTGCCAGCAGCCAAAATCCGGGACAGGGTCTTACTGAAGCTTTCTTT
CASSQNPGQGLTEAFF
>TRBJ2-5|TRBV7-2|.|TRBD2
TGTGCCAGCAGCTTCGGACTAGCGCACTACCAAGAGACCCAGTACTTC
CASSFGLAHYQETQYF
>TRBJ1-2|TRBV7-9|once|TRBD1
TGTGTGGTGACAGGGGGCGATTATGGCTACACCTTC
CVVTGGDYGYTF
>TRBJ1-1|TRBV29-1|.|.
TGCAGCGTTGTGGACGGGAACACTGAAGCTTTCTTT
CSVVDGNTEAFF
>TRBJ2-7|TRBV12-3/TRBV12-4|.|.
TGTGCCAGCAGTTCTGCCTACGAGCAGTACTTC
CASSSAYEQYF
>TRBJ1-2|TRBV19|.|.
TGTGCCAGTACCAAACCGTCTGGAGGCTCTTATGGCTACACCTTC
CASTKPSGGSYGYTF
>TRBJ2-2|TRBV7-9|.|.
TGTGCCAGCAGCTTGAACGCGAACACCGGGGAGCTGTTTTTT
CASSLNANTGELFF
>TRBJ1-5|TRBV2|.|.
TGTGCCAGCAGTGAAAGGACGGTTAGCAATCAGCCCCAGCATTTT
CASSERTVSNQPQHF
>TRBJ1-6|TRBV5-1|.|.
TGCGCCAGCAGCTTTCAACAGAGGGGCTCCTATAATTCACCCCTCCACTTT
CASSFQQRGSYNSPLHF
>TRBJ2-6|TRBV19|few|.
TGTGCCAGTACTAAACAGGGCGGGGCCAACGTCCTGACTTTC
CASTKQGGANVLTF
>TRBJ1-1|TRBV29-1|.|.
TGCAGCGTTGAAGTGGGACGACGGAACACTGAAGCTTTCTTT
CSVEVGRRNTEAFF
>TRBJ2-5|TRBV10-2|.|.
TGCGCCAGCAGTGAGTCGGGGGGAGAGACCCAGTACTTC
CASSESGGETQYF